This T cell receptor beta chain was identified in a study of blood T cells in healthy people across ages. About the research overall: Template switching recovered approximately one barcoded beta molecule for every two T cells.

A second PCR of about 7 to 11 cycles used a sample-barcoded 5' primer and a J-beta primer mix. Every sample gave at least 3 million paired-end reads containing CDR3. TCRdb reprocessed the 5' RACE reads with MiXCR, giving one entry per CDR3 protein. The sample yields 1.5 million to 2 million distinct CDR3 sequences, around 40% seen once. Whole-study findings and limits: With donor CMV status unknown, expanded clonotype changes were possibly confounded.

The germline V gene encodes CDR1 MNHEY and CDR2 SVGAGI. The CDR3 sequence is 14 residues long. V lost 0 bases, J lost 3 bases, and 8 bases lay in between. This clonotype was seen a few times. Its antigen is still unknown. Each sample provided at least 6 micrograms of extracted total RNA. Material: blood. The receptor was derived from a human donor in good health. This rearrangement joins TRBV6-5 to TRBJ2-5; a weak D match, TRBD1 (5 bases). The CDR3 spells CASSYSEGEETQYF. CDR3 bases: TGTGCCAGCAGTTACTCAGAAGGGGAAGAGACCCAGTACTTC.